Listed here are 30 T cell receptor beta chains from one sample, sequenced in a study of healthy donors' naive CD4 and CD8 T cells. Each TCR library used around 500 ng of total RNA and a linear amplification protocol. TCRdb processed the reads anew with MiXCR; each CDR3 protein has one entry. The sample has around 180,000 distinct CDR3 sequences, around 74% seen once. The material sequenced was naive CD4+ and CD8+ T cells sorted from blood, pooled from several donors. These receptors all stem from a pool of human donors in good health; the sample pools cells from several healthy donors.

In DNA, the CDR3 is TGCAGTGCTAGACGGGCCGGGGACGACTCACGCACTGAAGCTTTCTTT. This gives the protein CSARRAGDDSRTEAFF. This chain uses TRBV20-1 with TRBJ1-1, with TRBD1 as a possible D gene (5 bases). V was trimmed by 2 bases and J by 4 bases, leaving 20 bases between them. The germline gives CDR1 DFQATT, CDR2 SNEGSKA (reference sequence). The CDR3 length is 16 residues.

Of note for this clonotype: A read error may account for a junction end that differs from germline. The chain combines TRBV6-5 with TRBJ1-4, with unresolved D. This CDR3 comprises 14 residues. Germline lookup yields CDR1 MNHEY and CDR2 SVGAGI. The CDR3 DNA reads TGTGCCGGCAGCTCACAAGCAACTAATGAAAAACTGTTTTTT. Protein sequence: CAGSSQATNEKLFF.

In this sample, this clonotype turned up once. The chain links TRBV27 to TRBJ2-3; no clear D gene. Trimming took off 5 bases at V and 1 base at J, with 13 bases between the two ends. Germline assignment: CDR1 MNHEY and CDR2 SMNVEV (reference sequence). The CDR3 totals 15 residues. In DNA form, the CDR3 reads TGTGCCAGCAGTAACCAAAAGGGCGGCACAGATACGCAGTATTTT. Translated, it gives CASSNQKGGTDTQYF.

The chain combines TRBV27 with TRBJ1-2, with D perhaps matching TRBD1 (5 bases). CDR1 is MNHEY, CDR2 SMNVEV, per germline (reference sequence). V gave up 3 bases and J gave up 5 bases, with 7 bases separating them. CDR3 length equals 12 residues. The CDR3 loop is CASSLAGYGYTF. Written as DNA, the CDR3 is TGTGCCAGCAGTTTGGCAGGGTATGGCTACACCTTC.

Turning to this clonotype: The germline gene is not matched at one end of the junction; a read error may be the cause. The rearrangement uses TRBV25-1 and TRBJ1-1; D gene ambiguous. The CDR3 has 13 residues. CDR1 and CDR2 (germline): MGHDK, SYGVNS. The CDR3 spells CASSRTRDTEAFF. CDR3 in DNA: TGCGCCAGCAGCCGAACCCGGGACACTGAAGCTTTCTTT.

This clonotype occurred a few times. The rearrangement joins TRBV6-5 to TRBJ2-2; TRBD1 might be the D (5 bases). Per the germline V gene, CDR1 is MNHEY and CDR2 is SVGAGI. This CDR3 spans 13 amino acids. V was shortened by 7 bases and J by 2 bases, with 8 bases between the two germline ends. CDR3 in DNA: TGTGCCAGCACCCAGGGTAACACCGGGGAGCTGTTTTTT. This translates into CASTQGNTGELFF.

This clonotype has more than one count but fewer than ten. The gene calls are TRBV19 and TRBJ2-5; D might be TRBD1 (6 bases). CDR3 length equals 14 residues. Germline CDR1 LNHDA, CDR2 SQIVND (reference sequence). V was pared by 6 bases and J by 1 base, with 12 bases between. CDR3 region: CASSNTQGQETQYF. Written as DNA, the CDR3 is TGTGCCAGTAGCAATACACAGGGCCAAGAGACCCAGTACTTC. The variable domain in full, with the rest retrieved from reference TRBV19 and TRBJ2-5, is DGGITQSPKYLFRKEGQNVTLSCEQNLNHDAMYWYRQDPGQGLRLIYYSQIVNDFQKGDIAEGYSVSREKKESFPLTVTSAQKNPTAFYLCASSNTQGQETQYFGPGTRLLVL.

The rearrangement joins TRBV6-6 to TRBJ1-2; D remains unclear. The CDR3 has 11 amino acids. The V gene's germline CDR1 is MNHNY and CDR2 SVGAGI (reference sequence). With 5 bases removed from V and 6 bases from J, the gap between germline ends came to 7 bases. This CDR3 is CASSEMDGYTF. The CDR3 nucleotides read TGTGCCAGCAGTGAGATGGATGGCTACACCTTC.

V gene TRBV4-3 combines with J gene TRBJ2-3; maybe TRBD2 (5 bases). Germline V CDR1 and CDR2: LGHNA, YSLEER. Between the trimmed V and J ends, which lost 1 base and 4 bases, there was a span of 12 bases. The CDR3 loop spans 15 amino acids. DNA for the CDR3: TGCGCCAGCAGCCAAGTAACTAGTTATCCAGATACGCAGTATTTT. Its translation is CASSQVTSYPDTQYF.

This clonotype has only a few counts. The chain recombines TRBV30 with TRBJ2-7, with unresolved D. Trimming stripped 1 base from V and 1 base from J, with 8 bases between. This CDR3 has 13 residues. Germline V gene lookup returns CDR1 GTSNPN and CDR2 SVGIG (reference sequence). The CDR3 loop reads CAWSAGQSYEQYF. The CDR3 region has the DNA TGTGCCTGGAGTGCCGGGCAGTCCTACGAGCAGTACTTC. Combining the CDR3 with reference TRBV30 and TRBJ2-7 gives the whole variable domain SQTIHQWPATLVQPVGSPLSLECTVEGTSNPNLYWYRQAAGRGLQLLFYSVGIGQISSEVPQNLSASRPQDRQFILSSKKLLLSDSGFYLCAWSAGQSYEQYFGPGTRLTVT.

The DNA of the CDR3 is TGTGCCAGTAGTATATTCCTGGTTACGTACAATGAGCAGTTCTTC. The encoded protein is CASSIFLVTYNEQFF. The chain has TRBV19 and TRBJ2-1; D gene uncertain. With 2 bases removed from V and 4 bases from J, the gap between germline ends came to 12 bases. Germline loops: CDR1 LNHDA, CDR2 SQIVND (reference sequence). CDR3 length equals 15 residues.

This chain links TRBV5-5 with TRBJ2-3; perhaps TRBD1 as D (6 bases). V dropped 3 bases and J dropped 0 bases, with 20 bases sitting between them. The CDR3 is made up of 18 amino acids. The V gene's germline CDR1 is SGHKS and CDR2 YYEKEE (reference sequence). The CDR3 DNA reads TGTGCCAGCAGCTCCACCCGACAGGACCCGCCTAGCACAGATACGCAGTATTTT. Translating it yields CASSSTRQDPPSTDTQYF.

The rearrangement links TRBV5-4 to TRBJ2-2, with no clear D. V lost 0 bases and J lost 7, with 4 bases in between. The CDR3 is 12 residues long. In germline, CDR1 is SGHNT, CDR2 YYREEE (reference sequence). CDR3 coding DNA: TGTGCCAGCAGCTTGGGGGACGGGGAGCTGTTTTTT. Residues: CASSLGDGELFF.

The chain has TRBV10-3 and TRBJ2-7, with 8 positions matching TRBD1. The CDR3 spans 14 residues. J gave up 2 bases and V 8 bases, and 8 bases lay outside the gene matches. CDR1 is ENHRY, CDR2 SYGVKD, per germline. CDR3 sequence reads: CAISETGAPYEQYF. Written as DNA, the CDR3 is TGTGCCATCTCGGAGACAGGGGCCCCCTACGAGCAGTACTTC.

The rearrangement links TRBV29-1 to TRBJ2-2; 7 bases are shared with TRBD1. Germline V gives CDR1 SQVTM, CDR2 ANQGSEA. V shed 2 bases, J shed 1 base, and the junction held 1 base outside the gene matches. The CDR3 runs 14 residues. The CDR3 region has the DNA TGCAGCGTTGAACAGGGGGTGAACACCGGGGAGCTGTTTTTT. Protein product: CSVEQGVNTGELFF.

The chain has TRBV11-2 and TRBJ2-1, with 10 bases identical to TRBD2. The CDR3 has 17 amino acids. V gave up 3 bases and J gave up 8 bases; unmatched junction bases: 13. Germline CDR1 SGHAT, CDR2 FQNNGV. The CDR3 sequence is CASSLEPGLAPWDEQFF. The CDR3 DNA is TGTGCCAGCAGCTTGGAGCCGGGACTAGCGCCTTGGGATGAGCAGTTCTTC.

The J gene is TRBJ1-6, the V gene TRBV6-5, with no clear D. This CDR3 has 14 residues. V dropped 0 bases and J dropped 15 bases, with 15 bases sitting between them. Germline V lookup: CDR1 MNHEY, CDR2 SVGAGI. The CDR3 sequence: CASSYSRVGDHLHF. DNA of the CDR3: TGTGCCAGCAGTTACTCTAGGGTCGGGGATCACCTCCACTTT.

This chain uses TRBV19 with TRBJ2-5, with 9 bases identical to TRBD2. The CDR3 runs to 13 residues. V was pared by 7 bases and J by 4 bases, with 4 bases of the junction left unmatched. Germline CDR1 is LNHDA and CDR2 is SQIVND (reference sequence). The CDR3 DNA follows: TGTGCCAGTACTGGTAGCGGGAGAGAGACCCAGTACTTC. Protein sequence: CASTGSGRETQYF.

The rearrangement uses TRBV15 and TRBJ2-1, with TRBD1 as a possible D gene (6 bases). The germline gives CDR1 LNHNV, CDR2 YYDKDF (reference sequence). The CDR3 runs 17 residues. V gave up 0 bases and J gave up 2 bases, with 14 bases separating them. DNA for the CDR3: TGTGCCACCAGCAGAGATGGTCGGCAGGGGCCCTACAATGAGCAGTTCTTC. Amino acid sequence: CATSRDGRQGPYNEQFF.

The CDR3 spells CASSYTLNQPQHF. Written as DNA, the CDR3 is TGTGCCAGCAGTTACACTCTTAATCAGCCCCAGCATTTT. The rearrangement joins TRBV6-5 to TRBJ1-5; no clear D. Trimming pared 2 bases from V and 4 bases from J, leaving 6 bases between. Germline V gives CDR1 MNHEY, CDR2 SVGAGI. The CDR3 is 13 amino acids.

V and J are TRBV27 and TRBJ1-1, with D perhaps matching TRBD1 (5 bases). V was pared by 2 bases and J by 7 bases, with 11 bases between. Germline CDR1 MNHEY, CDR2 SMNVEV (reference sequence). The CDR3 totals 13 residues. The CDR3 DNA follows: TGTGCCAGCAGTTTAGGCGGGGCTAATGAAGCTTTCTTT. Encoded protein: CASSLGGANEAFF.

V gene TRBV11-1 combines with J gene TRBJ2-1; the D gene is possibly TRBD2 (6 bases). V lost 1 base and J lost 7, with 17 bases in between. The CDR3 length is 16 residues. Germline CDR1 is SGHAT and CDR2 is FQDESV (reference sequence). The CDR3 DNA reads TGTGCCAGCAGCTTAGTTTGGGGGGAATGGGCGAATGAGCAGTTCTTC. Translating gives CASSLVWGEWANEQFF.

Only a few counts were recorded for this clonotype. This sequence joins TRBV29-1 and TRBJ2-1; D unclear. CDR1 and CDR2 from the germline V gene are SQVTM and ANQGSEA. The germline V and J ends were trimmed by 4 bases and 0 bases, with 10 bases remaining between them. CDR3 length equals 14 residues. The CDR3 sequence is CSVGGQDSYNEQFF. CDR3 in DNA: TGCAGCGTTGGAGGCCAAGACTCCTACAATGAGCAGTTCTTC.

This clonotype appeared once. The chain has TRBV29-1 and TRBJ1-4; D is unclear. Trimming shortened V by 6 bases and J by 8 bases, and 16 bases separated the two germline ends. The V gene's germline CDR1 is SQVTM and CDR2 ANQGSEA. This CDR3 has 13 amino acids. CDR3 residues: CSVERDRGEKLFF. CDR3 DNA sequence: TGCAGCGTCGAACGGGATCGAGGGGAAAAACTGTTTTTT. Variable domain in full (rest from reference TRBV29-1 and TRBJ1-4): SAVISQKPSRDICQRGTSLTIQCQVDSQVTMMFWYRQQPGQSLTLIATANQGSEATYESGFVIDKFPISRPNLTFSTLTVSNMSPEDSSIYLCSVERDRGEKLFFGSGTQLSVL.

In its sample, this clonotype was seen once. The CDR3 region is CAWSGPRVAFF. CDR3 DNA: TGTGCCTGGAGCGGCCCTAGAGTGGCTTTCTTT. The chain uses TRBV30 and TRBJ1-1; D unclear. Germline assignment: CDR1 GTSNPN and CDR2 SVGIG (reference sequence). V lost 3 bases to trimming and J lost 11 bases, with 13 bases between them. The CDR3 spans 11 residues.

The rearrangement uses TRBV19 and TRBJ2-1; D tentatively reads TRBD1 or TRBD2 (5 bases each). V was clipped by 5 bases and J by 10 bases, with 15 bases between them. The CDR3 is made up of 13 amino acids. Germline V gives CDR1 LNHDA, CDR2 SQIVND (reference sequence). The CDR3: CASSYGTGTEQFF. The CDR3 DNA sequence: TGTGCCAGTAGTTACGGGACGGGGACGGAGCAGTTCTTC.

The chain carries TRBV6-5 and TRBJ2-7; D uncertain. This CDR3 spans 15 amino acids. Trimming took off 3 bases at V and 1 base at J, with 13 bases between the two ends. Germline V gene sequence: CDR1 MNHEY, CDR2 SVGAGI. The CDR3 region is CASSYSGSRSYEQYF. The CDR3 nucleotides are TGTGCCAGCAGTTATTCTGGTTCGAGGTCCTACGAGCAGTACTTC.

The V and J genes are TRBV19 and TRBJ1-2; D unresolved. With 4 bases removed from V and 6 bases from J, the gap between germline ends came to 18 bases. The CDR3 spans 15 residues. Per germline, CDR1 LNHDA and CDR2 SQIVND (reference sequence). The CDR3 here is CASSTPGVWFDGYTF. CDR3 coding DNA: TGTGCCAGTAGTACCCCGGGAGTGTGGTTCGATGGCTACACCTTC.

This clonotype was found once. The chain employs TRBV6-5 and TRBJ2-2; D ambiguous. The CDR3 sequence is 15 residues long. The V and J ends lost 5 bases and 0 bases respectively, with 10 bases between them. Germline CDR1 MNHEY, CDR2 SVGAGI. The CDR3 DNA follows: TGTGCCAGCAGTCCCTACCTAACGAACACCGGGGAGCTGTTTTTT. It translates to CASSPYLTNTGELFF.

This chain joins TRBV27 and TRBJ1-1, with a weak D call TRBD1 (6 bases). The CDR3 is made up of 12 amino acids. From germline, CDR1 is MNHEY and CDR2 SMNVEV (reference sequence). With 6 bases removed from V and 7 bases from J, the gap between germline ends came to 12 bases. CDR3 bases: TGTGCCAGCAGACAGGGTGCTGGTGAAGCTTTCTTT. Its translation: CASRQGAGEAFF.